These T cell receptor beta chains were read from a single sample in a study of neurological immune-mediated disorders. MiXCR, applied by TCRdb to the 5' RACE reads, yields one record per CDR3 protein. This repertoire shows tens of thousands of distinct CDR3 sequences, just under 6.5% found once; its top ten account for around 0.57%. The sample taken for sequencing was CD4+ T cells from blood. The receptors stem from a woman between 40 and 50 years old in good health. Each CDR3 is given with its conserved first and last residue. A D gene is named only where the DNA matches it firmly. A clone size is listed for some rows: how often the clone was seen (once, few, many), or a class if it is expanded.

D: TRBD1
V: TRBV15
J: TRBJ2-7
size: -
CDR3: CATTPGQGYEQYF
DNA: TGTGCCACCACCCCGGGACAGGGTTACGAGCAGTACTTC

D: TRBD2
V: TRBV20-1
J: TRBJ2-1
size: many
CDR3: CSARDLTGGPAYNEQFF
DNA: TGCAGTGCTAGAGATCTAACGGGAGGGCCCGCCTACAATGAGCAGTTCTTC

D: TRBD2
V: TRBV5-5
J: TRBJ2-3
size: many
CDR3: CASSLGASWLAGSTDTQYF
DNA: TGTGCCAGCAGCTTGGGTGCGTCGTGGCTAGCGGGCAGCACAGATACGCAGTATTTT

D: -
V: TRBV21-1
J: TRBJ2-2
size: many
CDR3: CASSNLAGGLRELFF
DNA: TGTGCCAGCAGCAATTTAGCGGGAGGCCTCCGGGAGCTGTTTTTT

D: TRBD2
V: TRBV29-1
J: TRBJ2-5
size: many
CDR3: CSVTTSPAVTQYF
DNA: TGCAGCGTGACGACTAGCCCAGCAGTGACCCAGTACTTC

D: -
V: TRBV6-2/TRBV6-3
J: TRBJ2-5
size: many
CDR3: CASRLQETQYF
DNA: TGTGCCAGCAGATTACAAGAGACCCAGTACTTC

D: -
V: TRBV27
J: TRBJ2-7
size: -
CDR3: CASSFLLGEQYF
DNA: TGTGCCAGCAGTTTCCTCCTGGGGGAGCAGTACTTC

D: -
V: TRBV5-1
J: TRBJ1-5
size: many
CDR3: CASSLGPTRSNQPQHF
DNA: TGCGCCAGCAGCTTGGGGCCAACCAGGAGCAATCAGCCCCAGCATTTT

D: -
V: TRBV20-1
J: TRBJ1-1
size: many
CDR3: CSVGGGDGLNTEAFF
DNA: TGCAGTGTGGGGGGGGGCGATGGCTTGAACACTGAAGCTTTCTTT

D: -
V: TRBV5-1
J: TRBJ1-2
size: many
CDR3: CASSLGRSGESNYGYTF
DNA: TGCGCCAGCAGCTTGGGCCGTTCGGGGGAGAGTAACTATGGCTACACCTTC

D: -
V: TRBV5-1
J: TRBJ1-1
size: many
CDR3: CASQGQGYTEAFF
DNA: TGCGCCAGCCAGGGGCAGGGGTACACTGAAGCTTTCTTT

D: -
V: TRBV6-6
J: TRBJ2-7
size: many
CDR3: CASSYTARAYEQYF
DNA: TGTGCCAGCAGTTACACAGCGAGGGCCTACGAGCAGTACTTC

D: TRBD2
V: TRBV6-5
J: TRBJ2-3
size: many
CDR3: CASSLLAGRTDTQYF
DNA: TGTGCCAGCAGTTTATTAGCGGGACGCACAGATACGCAGTATTTT

D: TRBD1
V: TRBV7-9
J: TRBJ2-3
size: many
CDR3: CASSRRQGSTDTQYF
DNA: TGTGCCAGCAGCCGACGACAGGGATCCACAGATACGCAGTATTTT

D: TRBD2
V: TRBV20-1
J: TRBJ2-1
size: many
CDR3: CSASSTSGEWNEQFF
DNA: TGCAGTGCTAGTTCGACTAGCGGGGAGTGGAATGAGCAGTTCTTC

D: -
V: TRBV3-1
J: TRBJ2-7
size: once
CDR3: CASSSGLGPYEQYF
DNA: TGTGCCAGCAGCTCTGGACTGGGACCCTACGAGCAGTACTTC

D: -
V: TRBV29-1
J: TRBJ2-1
size: -
CDR3: CSVKRLSGVGEQFF
DNA: TGCAGCGTCAAGCGACTGTCGGGGGTGGGTGAGCAGTTCTTC

D: TRBD2
V: TRBV5-4
J: TRBJ2-1
size: many
CDR3: CASSPGGTPRRNEQFF
DNA: TGTGCCAGCAGCCCGGGAGGGACCCCCCGTAGAAATGAGCAGTTCTTC

D: TRBD1
V: TRBV18
J: TRBJ2-7
size: many
CDR3: CASSPPNAGTGGGEQYF
DNA: TGTGCCAGCTCACCTCCCAACGCCGGGACAGGGGGCGGCGAGCAGTACTTC

D: -
V: TRBV7-3
J: TRBJ2-2
size: many
CDR3: CASSSYGTVNTGELFF
DNA: TGTGCCAGCAGCTCCTACGGGACTGTCAACACCGGGGAGCTGTTTTTT

D: -
V: TRBV20-1
J: TRBJ1-1
size: many
CDR3: CSARDRANTEAFF
DNA: TGCAGTGCTAGAGACAGGGCAAACACTGAAGCTTTCTTT

D: TRBD1
V: TRBV7-9
J: TRBJ2-1
size: many
CDR3: CASSKQWDRAFYNEQFF
DNA: TGTGCCAGCAGCAAGCAATGGGACAGGGCTTTTTACAATGAGCAGTTCTTC

D: -
V: TRBV6-2/TRBV6-3
J: TRBJ2-6
size: many
CDR3: CASRTDRGVGANVLTF
DNA: TGTGCCAGCAGAACCGACAGAGGGGTCGGGGCCAACGTCCTGACTTTC

D: -
V: TRBV4-2
J: TRBJ1-3
size: many
CDR3: CASSSRQAGNTIYF
DNA: TGTGCCAGCAGCTCCCGACAGGCGGGAAACACCATATATTTT

D: -
V: TRBV7-2
J: TRBJ2-1
size: many
CDR3: CASSLDGNEQFF
DNA: TGTGCCAGCAGCTTAGACGGGAATGAGCAGTTCTTC

D: -
V: TRBV7-2
J: TRBJ1-5
size: -
CDR3: CASSFMLNQPQHF
DNA: TGTGCCAGCAGCTTTATGCTAAATCAGCCCCAGCATTTT

D: TRBD1
V: TRBV6-4
J: TRBJ2-3
size: -
CDR3: CASSDSQGADTQYF
DNA: TGTGCCAGCAGTGACTCACAGGGGGCAGATACGCAGTATTTT

D: -
V: TRBV20-1
J: TRBJ2-1
size: many
CDR3: CSANEGAATYNEQFF
DNA: TGCAGTGCTAATGAGGGTGCGGCGACCTACAATGAGCAGTTCTTC

D: -
V: TRBV7-8
J: TRBJ1-5
size: many
CDR3: CASSLGYRHQPQHF
DNA: TGTGCCAGCAGCTTAGGGTATCGTCATCAGCCCCAGCATTTT

D: -
V: TRBV21-1
J: TRBJ1-6
size: many
CDR3: CASSKYSPLHF
DNA: TGTGCCAGCAGCAAGTATTCACCCCTCCACTTT

D: -
V: TRBV30
J: TRBJ1-1
size: -
CDR3: CAWRAGDTEAFF
DNA: TGTGCCTGGAGGGCGGGGGACACTGAAGCTTTCTTT

D: -
V: TRBV3-1
J: TRBJ1-3
size: many
CDR3: CASRGAGNTIYF
DNA: TGTGCCAGCAGGGGGGCTGGAAACACCATATATTTT

D: -
V: TRBV18
J: TRBJ2-7
size: many
CDR3: CASSPPGGQPYEQYF
DNA: TGTGCCAGCTCACCACCAGGCGGACAGCCTTACGAGCAGTACTTC

D: TRBD2
V: TRBV5-1
J: TRBJ2-7
size: many
CDR3: CASSLGGLAGYEQYF
DNA: TGCGCCAGCAGCTTGGGCGGACTAGCGGGCTACGAGCAGTACTTC

D: TRBD1
V: TRBV5-1
J: TRBJ1-4
size: many
CDR3: CASSPEPGTGGEKLFF
DNA: TGCGCCAGCAGCCCCGAACCCGGGACAGGGGGTGAAAAACTGTTTTTT

D: -
V: TRBV5-1
J: TRBJ2-1
size: many
CDR3: CASSLRLTGEGGDEQFF
DNA: TGCGCCAGCAGCTTGCGATTGACGGGCGAAGGTGGCGATGAGCAGTTCTTC

D: TRBD2
V: TRBV14
J: TRBJ2-7
size: many
CDR3: CASSPLAGASYEQYF
DNA: TGTGCCAGCAGCCCGCTAGCGGGAGCAAGCTACGAGCAGTACTTC

D: TRBD2
V: TRBV5-3
J: TRBJ2-1
size: -
CDR3: CATGLAELNEQFF
DNA: TGTGCCACAGGACTAGCGGAATTAAATGAGCAGTTCTTC

D: TRBD1
V: TRBV20-1
J: TRBJ1-1
size: many
CDR3: CSAFITGVNTEAFF
DNA: TGCAGTGCCTTCATTACAGGGGTGAACACTGAAGCTTTCTTT